This T cell receptor (beta chain) stems from a study of control samples from healthy donors and cancer patients. The CDR3 runs 16 residues. V shed 4 bases and J shed 0 bases, with 15 bases lying between them. The germline V gene has CDR1 MNHNY and CDR2 SVGAGI (reference sequence). Measured with immunoSEQ multiplex PCR; TCRdb has only the in-frame clones, and not every one. The table has around 100,000 clones, around nine tenths seen once; the top ten hold around an eighth. Input material: blood. This clonotype was sampled from a man aged 30 to 39 in good health. The V gene is TRBV6-6, the J gene TRBJ1-1; tentatively, D is TRBD1 (6 bases). The CDR3 coding sequence is TGTGCCAGCAGTTGGGGCCGAACAGGGTTGAACACTGAAGCTTTCTTT. Translation gives CASSWGRTGLNTEAFF.